Here is one TCR beta chain with its context. The data were obtained in a study of blood T cell repertoires in COVID-19. Background on the study: Spain, Italy and the United States supplied samples that represented acute and convalescent COVID-19. Sample material is recorded as cDNA or gDNA derived from T cells, B-cell-depleted T cells, or PBMCs.

Per the study methods: Estimation of nucleated cell counts was performed using reference gene primer amplification. Sequenced by immunoSEQ multiplex PCR; TCRdb stores in-frame clones only, minus some. That table is the source of V, J and clone size, and D and trimming were worked out from the DNA. The table includes under 90,000 clones, 75% to 90% detected once. J gave up 2 bases and V 2 bases, and 13 bases lay outside the gene matches. Looked up from germline, CDR1 is LGHNA and CDR2 is YSLEER. The CDR3 spans 18 residues. This TCR was sampled from a woman of 80 years or more with active or convalescent COVID-19. The sample comprised peripheral blood. The chain has TRBV4-3 and TRBJ2-7, with 9 bases fitting TRBD2. CDR3 nucleotides: TGCGCCAGCAGCCAACGGGTAGGCGGACTAGCGACGACCTACGAGCAGTACTTC. This sequence encodes CASSQRVGGLATTYEQYF.